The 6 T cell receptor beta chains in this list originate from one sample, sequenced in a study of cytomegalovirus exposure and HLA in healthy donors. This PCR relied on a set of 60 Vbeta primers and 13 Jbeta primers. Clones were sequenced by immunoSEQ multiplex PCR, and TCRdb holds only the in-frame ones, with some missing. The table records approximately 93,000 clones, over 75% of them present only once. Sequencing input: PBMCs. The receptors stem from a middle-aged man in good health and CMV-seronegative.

CDR3 region: CASSPGGNYGYTF. The CDR3 DNA is TGTGCCAGCTCACCAGGAGGCAACTATGGCTACACCTTC. The chain recombines TRBV18 with TRBJ1-2; D unclear. CDR3 length: 13 residues. Germline V CDR1 and CDR2: KGHSH, LQKENI. The ends were cut back, 2 bases at V and 2 bases at J, with 6 bases in the middle.

As DNA, the CDR3 is TGCAGCGTTGAAGATGAACAGGCTTACGAGCAGTACTTC. Residues: CSVEDEQAYEQYF. This chain joins TRBV29-1 and TRBJ2-7; possibly TRBD1 for D (5 bases). Germline CDR1 reads SQVTM; CDR2 reads ANQGSEA. The CDR3 loop spans 13 amino acids. The V end lost 0 bases, the J end lost 4 bases, and 10 bases lay between the germline ends.

CDR3 sequence: CASSPWTVGDTEAFF. CDR3 in DNA: TGTGCCAGCAGCCCGTGGACAGTAGGGGACACTGAAGCTTTCTTT. This chain uses TRBV11-2 with TRBJ1-1; tentatively, D is TRBD1 (6 bases). Deletions cut 5 bases from V and 3 bases from J, with 16 bases between. From germline, CDR1 is SGHAT and CDR2 FQNNGV. This CDR3 comprises 15 residues.

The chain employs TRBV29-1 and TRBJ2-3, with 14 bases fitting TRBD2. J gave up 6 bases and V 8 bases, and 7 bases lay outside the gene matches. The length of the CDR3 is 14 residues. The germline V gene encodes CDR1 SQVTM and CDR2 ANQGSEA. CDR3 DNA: TGCAGCTACACGACTAGCGGGAGGGCCGATACGCAGTATTTT. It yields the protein CSYTTSGRADTQYF.

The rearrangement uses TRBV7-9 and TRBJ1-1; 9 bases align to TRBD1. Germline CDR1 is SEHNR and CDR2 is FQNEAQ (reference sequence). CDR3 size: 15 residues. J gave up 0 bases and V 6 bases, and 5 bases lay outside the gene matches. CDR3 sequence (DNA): TGTGCCAGCAGAGATGGACAGGGGCTGAACACTGAAGCTTTCTTT. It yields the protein CASRDGQGLNTEAFF.

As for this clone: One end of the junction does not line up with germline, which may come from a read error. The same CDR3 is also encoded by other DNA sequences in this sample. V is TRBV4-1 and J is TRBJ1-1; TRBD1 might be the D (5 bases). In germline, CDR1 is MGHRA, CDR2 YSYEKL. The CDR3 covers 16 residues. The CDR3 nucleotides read TGCGCCAGCAGCCAAGTCCTGGGGCGGGAGAACACTGAAGCCTTCTTT. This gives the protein CASSQVLGRENTEAFF.